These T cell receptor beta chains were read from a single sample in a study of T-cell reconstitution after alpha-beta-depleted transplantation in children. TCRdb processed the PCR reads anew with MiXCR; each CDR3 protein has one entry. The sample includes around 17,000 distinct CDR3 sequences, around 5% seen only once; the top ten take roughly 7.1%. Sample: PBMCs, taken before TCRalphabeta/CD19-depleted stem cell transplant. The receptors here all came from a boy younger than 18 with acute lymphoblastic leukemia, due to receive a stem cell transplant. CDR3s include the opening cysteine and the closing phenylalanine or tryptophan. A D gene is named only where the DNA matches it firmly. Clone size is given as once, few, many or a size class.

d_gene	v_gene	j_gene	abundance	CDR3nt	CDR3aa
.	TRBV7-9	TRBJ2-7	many	TGTGCCAGCAGCTTAGGTCGAGCCTACGAGCAGTACTTC	CASSLGRAYEQYF
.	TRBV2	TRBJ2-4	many	TGTGCCAGCAGCCTCTTTTTGGGGGCCAAAAACATTCAGTACTTC	CASSLFLGAKNIQYF
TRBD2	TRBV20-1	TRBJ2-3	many	TGCAGTGCGCGGGGAGGGACAGATACGCAGTATTTT	CSARGGTDTQYF
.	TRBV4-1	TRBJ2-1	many	TGCGCCAGCAGCCCTCTTGGGGGGGGGCCCTACAATGAGCAGTTCTTC	CASSPLGGGPYNEQFF
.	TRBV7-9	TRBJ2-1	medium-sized	TGTGCCAGCAGCTTAGCACCTAGCTCCCAGGTCAATGAGCAGTTCTTC	CASSLAPSSQVNEQFF
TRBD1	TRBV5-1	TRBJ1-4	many	TGCGCCAGCTCCTACAAACAGGGGATTAATGAAAAACTGTTTTTT	CASSYKQGINEKLFF
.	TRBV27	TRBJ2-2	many	TGTGCCAGCAGTTTGGACCCTGGGGCCGGGGAGCTGTTTTTT	CASSLDPGAGELFF
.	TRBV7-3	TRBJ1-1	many	TGTGCCAGCAGACTGGGTCGGAACACTGAAGCTTTCTTT	CASRLGRNTEAFF
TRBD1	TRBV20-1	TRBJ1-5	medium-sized	TGCAGTGCTAGAGATCCCGGGACAGGGAATCAGCCCCAGCATTTT	CSARDPGTGNQPQHF
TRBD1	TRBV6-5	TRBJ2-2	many	TGTGCCAGCAGTAGGGACAGGGGGTCCTCAAACACCGGGGAGCTGTTTTTT	CASSRDRGSSNTGELFF
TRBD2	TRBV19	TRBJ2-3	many	TGTGCCAGTAGTATGGCGGGAGGGACGCAGTATTTT	CASSMAGGTQYF
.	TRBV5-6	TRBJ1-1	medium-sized	TGTGCCAGCAGCCGTACACTAAATGAAGCTTTCTTT	CASSRTLNEAFF
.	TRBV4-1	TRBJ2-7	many	TGCGCCAGCAGCCAAGATGGGGGGCCCTCCTACGAGCAGTACTTC	CASSQDGGPSYEQYF
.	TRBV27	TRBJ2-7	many	TGTGCCAGCAGGCCCTTAGCGGAAAGCTCCTACGAGCAGTACTTC	CASRPLAESSYEQYF